A single sample is the source of the 7 T cell receptor beta chains below, sequenced in a study of identical twins. One entry per CDR3 protein results from TCRdb running MiXCR on the 5' RACE reads. The table records around 1.7 million distinct CDR3 sequences, 25% to 35% of them present only once. Sequencing input: cord blood. These receptor sequences come from a newborn girl in good health.

This chain uses TRBV6-4 with TRBJ2-3, with D maybe TRBD2 (6 bases). The CDR3 consists of 16 residues. V lost 3 bases and J 0 bases, leaving 13 bases between the germline ends. Germline CDR1 and CDR2: MRHNA and SNTAGT. The CDR3 region is CASSEIGGLSTDTQYF. The DNA of the CDR3 is TGTGCCAGCAGTGAAATCGGGGGACTCAGCACAGATACGCAGTATTTT.

This clonotype occurred a few times. The J gene is TRBJ2-7, the V gene TRBV28, with TRBD1 matching 7 bases. Germline-derived CDR1 and CDR2 are MDHEN and SYDVKM. J gave up 0 bases and V 6 bases, and 5 bases lay outside the gene matches. CDR3 length: 14 residues. The CDR3 is CASRGTDRSYEQYF. CDR3 DNA sequence: TGTGCCAGCAGGGGGACAGATCGCTCCTACGAGCAGTACTTC.

V gene TRBV20-1 combines with J gene TRBJ1-6, with 7 bases aligning to TRBD1. This CDR3 spans 15 amino acids. The germline V gene encodes CDR1 DFQATT and CDR2 SNEGSKA (reference sequence). V lost 6 bases to trimming and J lost 2 bases; unmatched junction nucleotides: 7. CDR3 DNA sequence: TGCAGTGCACCCTTGACAGGGACCTATAATTCACCCCTCCACTTT. Encoded protein: CSAPLTGTYNSPLHF.

This clonotype was picked up a small number of times. This chain connects TRBV4-2 to TRBJ1-1; D call uncertain. Trimming shortened V by 0 bases and J by 4 bases, and 6 bases separated the two germline ends. The germline V gene encodes CDR1 LGHNA and CDR2 YNFKEQ. The CDR3 totals 13 residues. CDR3 residues: CASSQDWATEAFF. The CDR3 coding sequence is TGTGCCAGCAGCCAAGACTGGGCCACTGAAGCTTTCTTT.

V gene TRBV11-2 combines with J gene TRBJ1-5, with unresolved D. V lost 4 bases to trimming and J lost 4 bases, with 8 bases between them. Germline lookup yields CDR1 SGHAT and CDR2 FQNNGV. This CDR3 is 13 amino acids long. The CDR3 sequence is CASSSKPNQPQHF. The CDR3 nucleotides read TGTGCCAGCAGCTCGAAGCCAAATCAGCCCCAGCATTTT.

This clonotype was seen more than once but under ten times. The chain links TRBV2 to TRBJ2-3; 8 bases line up with TRBD2. Trimming removed 5 bases from V and 6 bases from J; junction bases left unmatched: 13. The CDR3 covers 16 residues. Looked up from germline, CDR1 is SNHLY and CDR2 is FYNNEI. The CDR3, as DNA: TGTGCCAGCAGTAAAGAAGCGGGAGCTCCCGTTGATACGCAGTATTTT. It yields the protein CASSKEAGAPVDTQYF.

This clonotype was counted only a few times. Its ends do not fully match the called genes, so a read error is possible. The rearrangement uses TRBV4-2 and TRBJ2-7, with no clear D. This CDR3 comprises 14 residues. Germline V lookup: CDR1 LGHNA, CDR2 YNFKEQ. The CDR3 is CASSRATDSYKQYF. DNA of the CDR3: TGTGCCAGCAGCCGAGCGACCGATTCCTACAAGCAGTACTTC.